What follows are 19 T cell receptor beta chains derived from one specimen sequenced in a study of OX40 agonist ivuxolimab in advanced cancers. TCRdb's copy holds only in-frame clones and misses some; the assay was immunoSEQ multiplex PCR. The repertoire has 10,000 to 15,000 clones, 84% of them found once; the top ten carry more than 20%. The sample here was CD4+ or CD8+ T cells sorted from blood, taken in a trial of the OX40 agonist ivuxolimab. The receptors here all came from an adult with an advanced solid tumor such as melanoma, head and neck, liver or kidney cancer.

V usage is TRBV5-6 and J usage is TRBJ2-1, with a possible D match to TRBD1 (5 bases). Germline V gene data show CDR1 as SGHDT and CDR2 as YYEEEE. The length of the CDR3 is 19 residues. Trimming removed 0 bases at V and 1 base at J, with 20 bases between. CDR3 sequence: CASSLGRAAWGYSYNEQFF. The CDR3 DNA is TGTGCCAGCAGCTTGGGGAGAGCCGCTTGGGGCTATTCCTACAATGAGCAGTTCTTC.

The CDR3 region has the DNA TGTGCCAGCAGTAGCTCCAAAAACATTCAGTACTTC. Translation gives CASSSSKNIQYF. The chain employs TRBV2 and TRBJ2-4; no clear D. CDR3 length: 12 amino acids. Germline V lookup: CDR1 SNHLY, CDR2 FYNNEI. V was shortened by 5 bases and J by 2 bases, with 4 bases between the two germline ends.

This clone was observed a few times. The chain is built from TRBV28 and TRBJ1-1; D unresolved. V was clipped by 5 bases and J by 0 bases, with 16 bases between them. Germline values: CDR1 MDHEN, CDR2 SYDVKM. There are 16 residues in the CDR3. The CDR3 nucleotides read TGTGCCAGCAGTGGTCAGAGAGCCTCCATGAACACTGAAGCTTTCTTT. Protein: CASSGQRASMNTEAFF.

CDR3 amino acids: CASSPYNSYEQYF. CDR3 nucleotides: TGTGCCAGCAGCCCGTATAATTCCTACGAGCAGTACTTC. V and J are TRBV9 and TRBJ2-7; D not certain. Between the trimmed V and J ends, which lost 4 bases and 1 base, there was a span of 9 bases. CDR3 length equals 13 residues. Germline assignment: CDR1 SGDLS and CDR2 YYNGEE.

The rearrangement uses TRBV11-3 and TRBJ2-7; 11 positions match TRBD1. Germline-derived CDR1 and CDR2 are SGHNT and YENEEA. The CDR3 extends over 14 amino acids. The trim removed 5 bases at V and 5 bases at J, leaving 5 bases unmatched. This chain's CDR3 is CASSPPGQGDEQYF. The CDR3 DNA is TGTGCCAGCAGCCCACCGGGACAGGGGGACGAGCAGTACTTC.

V usage is TRBV28 and J usage is TRBJ2-7, with D unclear. The germline V gene has CDR1 MDHEN and CDR2 SYDVKM. V was cut by 2 bases and J by 7 bases, with 21 bases left in between. This CDR3 is 16 amino acids long. CDR3 sequence: CASSLIAFEPFQEQYF. The CDR3 region has the DNA TGTGCCAGCAGTTTAATTGCTTTTGAGCCCTTCCAGGAGCAGTACTTC.

The chain joins TRBV7-8 to TRBJ2-3; perhaps TRBD1 as D (6 bases). The CDR3 sequence is 16 residues long. In germline, CDR1 is SGHVS, CDR2 FQNEAQ. The ends were cut back, 1 base at V and 0 bases at J, with 11 bases in the middle. DNA for the CDR3: TGTGCCAGCAGCTTAGTAGGGACAACTAGCACAGATACGCAGTATTTT. This gives the protein CASSLVGTTSTDTQYF.

The chain combines TRBV28 with TRBJ2-7; TRBD1 is a possible D gene (5 bases). In germline, CDR1 is MDHEN, CDR2 SYDVKM. With 6 bases removed from V and 4 bases from J, the gap between germline ends came to 13 bases. The CDR3 is 13 amino acids. The CDR3 sequence is CASSPTDGYEQYF. DNA for the CDR3: TGTGCCAGCAGCCCGACAGATGGGTACGAGCAGTACTTC.

The V and J genes are TRBV7-6 and TRBJ2-1; 7 positions agree with TRBD2. Germline V gives CDR1 SGHVS, CDR2 FNYEAQ. The CDR3 runs 16 residues. With V trimmed by 5 bases and J by 0 bases, 7 bases remained unmatched. CDR3 sequence (DNA): TGTGCCAGCAGCCCCACTAGCGTGAGCTCCTACAATGAGCAGTTCTTC. Protein sequence: CASSPTSVSSYNEQFF.

The genes are TRBV7-9 and TRBJ2-7, with TRBD2 matching over 7 bases. Germline V gene data show CDR1 as SEHNR and CDR2 as FQNEAQ (reference sequence). With V trimmed by 4 bases and J by 5 bases, 5 bases remained unmatched. The CDR3 has 13 amino acids. The CDR3 DNA is TGTGCCAGCAGCTGGACTAGTAGCAACGAGCAGTACTTC. It translates to CASSWTSSNEQYF.

The V call is TRBV27, the J call TRBJ2-1, with D unclear. Looked up from germline, CDR1 is MNHEY and CDR2 is SMNVEV (reference sequence). V shed 2 bases and J shed 4 bases, with 6 bases lying between them. CDR3 length: 13 residues. The CDR3 loop is CASSLRSYNEQFF. The DNA for the CDR3 is TGTGCCAGCAGTTTACGGTCGTACAATGAGCAGTTCTTC.

CDR3 bases: TGTGCCAGCAGCGTACTTAACGGGGAGCTGTTTTTT. This translates into CASSVLNGELFF. The chain joins TRBV9 to TRBJ2-2; D unclear. Looked up from germline, CDR1 is SGDLS and CDR2 is YYNGEE. The CDR3 sequence is 12 residues long. Trimming removed 1 base at V and 7 bases at J, with 5 bases between.

The chain links TRBV29-1 to TRBJ2-1, with 7 nucleotides matching TRBD1. Germline assignment: CDR1 SQVTM and CDR2 ANQGSEA. The CDR3 consists of 11 residues. V lost 7 bases, J lost 7 bases, and 4 bases stayed unmatched. The CDR3 is CSGFRGNEQFF. CDR3 nucleotide sequence: TGCAGCGGATTCAGGGGGAATGAGCAGTTCTTC.

This chain connects TRBV6-1 to TRBJ2-1; D unresolved. CDR3 length: 15 residues. CDR1 and CDR2 (germline): MNHNS, SASEGT. V shed 7 bases and J shed 5 bases, with 18 bases lying between them. The CDR3 DNA sequence: TGTGCCAGCACTCCCGATATGTATGGGGACAATGAGCAGTTCTTC. Its protein is CASTPDMYGDNEQFF.

The chain joins TRBV7-9 to TRBJ2-7, with a weak D call TRBD1 (5 bases). V lost 3 bases and J lost 4, with 13 bases in between. From germline, CDR1 is SEHNR and CDR2 FQNEAQ (reference sequence). The CDR3 is 14 amino acids. The CDR3 coding sequence is TGTGCCAGCAGCTTCTCCAGGGAAGGATACGAGCAGTACTTC. Encoded protein: CASSFSREGYEQYF.

This chain joins TRBV5-6 and TRBJ1-4; 10 bases are a match to TRBD1. The CDR3 runs 18 residues. The ends lost 3 bases at V and 3 bases at J; junction bases unmatched: 11. The germline V gene has CDR1 SGHDT and CDR2 YYEEEE. As DNA, the CDR3 is TGTGCCAGCAGCTCTGGCCGGGACAGGGGTGGCGCTAATGAAAAACTGTTTTTT. It yields the protein CASSSGRDRGGANEKLFF.

The chain uses TRBV28 and TRBJ2-1, with 7 bases lining up with TRBD2. The V gene end was trimmed by 5 bases and the J gene end by 5 bases; junction bases not matched to a gene: 6. The CDR3 has 14 residues. Germline V gene lookup returns CDR1 MDHEN and CDR2 SYDVKM. Written as DNA, the CDR3 is TGTGCCAGCAGTACTCTAGCGGAGGACAATGAGCAGTTCTTC. Amino acids: CASSTLAEDNEQFF.

V gene TRBV19 combines with J gene TRBJ1-1; no reliable D call. V dropped 5 bases and J dropped 1 base, with 5 bases sitting between them. The germline V gene has CDR1 LNHDA and CDR2 SQIVND (reference sequence). The CDR3 length is 12 residues. The chain's CDR3 is CASSGWNTEAFF. The CDR3 DNA sequence: TGTGCCAGTAGTGGATGGAACACTGAAGCTTTCTTT.

The CDR3 here is CASSYTTGGKLFF. In DNA, the CDR3 is TGTGCCAGCAGTTACACTACAGGGGGAAAACTGTTTTTT. V is TRBV6-9 and J is TRBJ1-4; TRBD1 aligns across 8 bases. The germline gives CDR1 MNHGY, CDR2 SVAAGI. There are 13 residues in the CDR3. Germline trimming cut 3 bases from V and 10 bases from J; bases unmatched to any gene: 4.